The 14 T cell receptor beta chains below come from one sample, sequenced in a study of T-cell reconstitution after alpha-beta-depleted transplantation in children. For TCRbeta, the library was prepared with unique molecular identifiers. TCRdb reprocessed the PCR reads with MiXCR, giving one entry per CDR3 protein. This sample has about 440,000 distinct CDR3 sequences, with around 46% found just once. The sequencing here drew on PBMCs, taken before TCRalphabeta/CD19-depleted stem cell transplant. These TCRs come from a girl aged 2-10 years with aplastic anemia, due to receive a stem cell transplant.

The chain couples TRBV11-2 to TRBJ2-2; no definite D call. This CDR3 comprises 15 residues. Germline V lookup: CDR1 SGHAT, CDR2 FQNNGV. V was cut by 3 bases and J by 6 bases, with 14 bases left in between. CDR3 nucleotides: TGTGCCAGCAGCTTGCAGACCGAACGGTCCGGGGAGCTGTTTTTT. It yields the protein CASSLQTERSGELFF.

V and J are TRBV4-3 and TRBJ2-1, with a possible D match to TRBD2 (6 bases). Trimming pared 1 base from V and 4 bases from J, leaving 11 bases between. From germline, CDR1 is LGHNA and CDR2 YSLEER. The CDR3 is made up of 15 amino acids. The CDR3 DNA is TGCGCCAGCAGCCAAGGAGTTAGCGGATACAATGAGCAGTTCTTC. The encoded protein is CASSQGVSGYNEQFF.

This clonotype was observed at least ten times. The V gene is TRBV20-1, the J gene TRBJ2-3; D is undetermined. From germline, CDR1 is DFQATT and CDR2 SNEGSKA (reference sequence). This CDR3 contains 13 residues. V was trimmed by 0 bases and J by 6 bases, leaving 10 bases between them. The CDR3 nucleotides are TGCAGTGCTAGAGATTGGGCCTGGGATACGCAGTATTTT. Its translation is CSARDWAWDTQYF.

The chain joins TRBV20-1 to TRBJ1-4; D unresolved. The CDR3 consists of 11 residues. Deletions cut 2 bases from V and 7 bases from J, with 5 bases between. The germline CDR1 and CDR2 sequences are DFQATT and SNEGSKA (reference sequence). CDR3 amino acids: CSARMGEKLFF. Written as DNA, the CDR3 is TGCAGTGCTAGAATGGGTGAAAAACTGTTTTTT.

The chain combines TRBV28 with TRBJ2-2, with 10 bases fitting TRBD2. The V and J ends lost 5 bases and 6 bases, in that order; junction bases with no gene match: 9. Looked up from germline, CDR1 is MDHEN and CDR2 is SYDVKM. The CDR3 length is 16 residues. The CDR3: CASSPERGGRAGELFF. For the CDR3, the DNA is TGTGCCAGCAGTCCGGAGCGGGGGGGCAGGGCCGGGGAGCTGTTTTTT.

Regarding this clonotype: No conserved phenylalanine or tryptophan is present at the end of the CDR3, so a read error is the likely explanation. V usage is TRBV11-2 and J usage is TRBJ1-1; 9 nucleotides agree with TRBD1. The trim removed 7 bases at V and 4 bases at J, leaving 10 bases unmatched. Germline V gene lookup returns CDR1 SGHAT and CDR2 FQNNGV. This CDR3 contains 15 residues. The CDR3: CASKVPNRGPTEAFS. The CDR3 DNA is TGTGCCAGCAAAGTTCCGAACAGGGGGCCCACTGAAGCTTTCTCT.

The chain couples TRBV18 to TRBJ2-6; the D gene is possibly TRBD1 (6 bases). The V and J ends lost 5 bases and 0 bases respectively, with 8 bases between them. The CDR3 covers 15 residues. Germline V gives CDR1 KGHSH, CDR2 LQKENI. The CDR3 reads CASSTRGSGANVLTF. The CDR3 DNA sequence: TGTGCCAGCTCAACCAGGGGCTCTGGGGCCAACGTCCTGACTTTC.

The V gene is TRBV3-1, the J gene TRBJ2-1; 9 bases line up with TRBD2. Germline values: CDR1 LGHDT, CDR2 YNNKEL (reference sequence). Losses at the gene ends were 4 bases for V and 1 base for J; bases not matched to a gene: 5. The CDR3 covers 16 residues. The CDR3 DNA reads TGTGCCAGCAGCCCTGAGACTAGCGGATCCTACAATGAGCAGTTCTTC. This encodes CASSPETSGSYNEQFF.

This clonotype was detected only a few times. The chain combines TRBV19 with TRBJ2-7, with D perhaps matching TRBD1 (7 bases). Germline V gene lookup returns CDR1 LNHDA and CDR2 SQIVND (reference sequence). Between the trimmed V and J ends, which lost 5 bases and 6 bases, there was a span of 14 bases. This CDR3 contains 13 residues. CDR3 residues: CASSFLQGGEQYF. The CDR3 nucleotides are TGTGCCAGTAGTTTTTTGCAGGGGGGCGAGCAGTACTTC. The full variable domain, with the rest looked up from reference TRBV19 and TRBJ2-7, is DGGITQSPKYLFRKEGQNVTLSCEQNLNHDAMYWYRQDPGQGLRLIYYSQIVNDFQKGDIAEGYSVSREKKESFPLTVTSAQKNPTAFYLCASSFLQGGEQYFGPGTRLTVT.

The chain carries TRBV6-5 and TRBJ2-7; 7 bases fit TRBD1. The V segment lost 2 bases and the J segment 6 bases; nucleotides outside the gene matches: 7. The CDR3 runs to 14 residues. Germline-derived CDR1 and CDR2 are MNHEY and SVGAGI. The CDR3, as DNA: TGTGCCAGCAGTTACGTCGGGGCAGGGGGCGAGCAGTACTTC. Translated, it gives CASSYVGAGGEQYF.

On this clonotype itself: This may arise from a read error, as a much more abundant clone is one base away. The chain combines TRBV7-3 with TRBJ2-3; D is ambiguous. The V gene's germline CDR1 is SGHTA and CDR2 FQGTGA. The length of the CDR3 is 15 residues. V lost 3 bases to trimming and J lost 1 base, with 11 bases between them. The CDR3 bases are TGTGCCAGCAGCTTCGCGGTAGGACGCACAGATACGCAGTATTTT. Its protein is CASSFAVGRTDTQYF.

The chain is built from TRBV4-1 and TRBJ2-2; possibly TRBD1 for D (6 bases). V lost 4 bases, J lost 0 bases, and 18 bases lay in between. The germline V gene encodes CDR1 MGHRA and CDR2 YSYEKL. CDR3 length: 18 amino acids. The CDR3 region has the DNA TGCGCCAGCAGCCCACGCCTCCCCGGACAGTCGAACACCGGGGAGCTGTTTTTT. It is translated as CASSPRLPGQSNTGELFF.

This rearrangement joins TRBV5-5 to TRBJ2-1; TRBD2 agrees at 8 bases. With V trimmed by 4 bases and J by 14 bases, 14 bases remained unmatched. This CDR3 spans 14 amino acids. In germline, CDR1 is SGHKS, CDR2 YYEKEE (reference sequence). DNA of the CDR3: TGTGCCAGCAGCCAAATAGGGAGCGGGAGTGAAGAGTTCTTC. Encoded protein: CASSQIGSGSEEFF.

The table lists this clonotype with a few counts. The chain is built from TRBV7-9 and TRBJ2-3; 12 bases map to TRBD2. There are 16 residues in the CDR3. Germline values: CDR1 SEHNR, CDR2 FQNEAQ (reference sequence). Losses at the gene ends were 5 bases for V and 6 bases for J; bases not matched to a gene: 9. CDR3 protein: CASSARLAGERDTQYF. In nucleotides, the CDR3 is TGTGCCAGCAGCGCCCGACTAGCGGGAGAGAGGGATACGCAGTATTTT. The variable domain in full, with the rest retrieved from reference TRBV7-9 and TRBJ2-3, is DTGVSQNPRHKITKRGQNVTFRCDPISEHNRLYWYRQTLGQGPEFLTYFQNEAQLEKSRLLSDRFSAERPKGSFSTLEIQRTEQGDSAMYLCASSARLAGERDTQYFGPGTRLTVL.